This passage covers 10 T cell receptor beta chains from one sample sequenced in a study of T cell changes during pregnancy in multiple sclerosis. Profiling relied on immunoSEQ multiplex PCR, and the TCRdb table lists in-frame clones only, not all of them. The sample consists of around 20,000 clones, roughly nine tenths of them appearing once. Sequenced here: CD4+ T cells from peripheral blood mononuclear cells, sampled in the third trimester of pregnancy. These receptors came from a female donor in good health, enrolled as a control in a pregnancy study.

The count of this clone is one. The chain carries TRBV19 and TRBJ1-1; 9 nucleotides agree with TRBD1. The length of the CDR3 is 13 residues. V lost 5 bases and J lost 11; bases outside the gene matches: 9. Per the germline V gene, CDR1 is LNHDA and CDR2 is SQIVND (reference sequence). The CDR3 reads CASSSTGGLWAFF. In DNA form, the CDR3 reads TGTGCCAGTAGTTCAACAGGGGGCCTGTGGGCTTTCTTT.

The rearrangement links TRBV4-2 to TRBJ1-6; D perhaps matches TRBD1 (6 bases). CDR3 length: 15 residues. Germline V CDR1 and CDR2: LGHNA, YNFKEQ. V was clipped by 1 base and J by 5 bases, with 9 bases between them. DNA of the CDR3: TGTGCCAGCAGCCAAGTCCAGGGGAATAATTCACCCCTCCACTTT. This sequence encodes CASSQVQGNNSPLHF.

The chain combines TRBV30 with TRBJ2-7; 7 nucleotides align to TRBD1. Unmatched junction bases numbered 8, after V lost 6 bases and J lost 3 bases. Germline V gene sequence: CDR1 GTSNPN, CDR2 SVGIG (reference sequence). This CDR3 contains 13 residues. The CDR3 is CACHRDRVYEQYF. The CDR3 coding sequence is TGTGCCTGTCACCGGGACAGAGTCTACGAGCAGTACTTC.

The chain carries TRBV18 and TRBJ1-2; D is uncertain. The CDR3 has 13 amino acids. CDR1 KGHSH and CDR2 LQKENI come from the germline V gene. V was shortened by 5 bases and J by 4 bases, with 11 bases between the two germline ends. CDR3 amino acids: CASSAGWTYGYTF. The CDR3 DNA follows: TGTGCCAGCTCAGCGGGGTGGACCTATGGCTACACCTTC. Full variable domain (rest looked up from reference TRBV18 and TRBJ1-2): NAGVMQNPRHLVRRRGQEARLRCSPMKGHSHVYWYRQLPEEGLKFMVYLQKENIIDESGMPKERFSAEFPKEGPSILRIQQVVRGDSAAYFCASSAGWTYGYTFGSGTRLTVV.

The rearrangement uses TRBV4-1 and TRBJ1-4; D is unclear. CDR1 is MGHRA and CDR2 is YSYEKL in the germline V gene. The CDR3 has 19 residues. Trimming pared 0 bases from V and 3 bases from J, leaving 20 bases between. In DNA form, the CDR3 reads TGCGCCAGCAGCCAAGAAGGGCCGCAGGAGGTCGGGGCTAATGAAAAACTGTTTTTT. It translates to CASSQEGPQEVGANEKLFF.

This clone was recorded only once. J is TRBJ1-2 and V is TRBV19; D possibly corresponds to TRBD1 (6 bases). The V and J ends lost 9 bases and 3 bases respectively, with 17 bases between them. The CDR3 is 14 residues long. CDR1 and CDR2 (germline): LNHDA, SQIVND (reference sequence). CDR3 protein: CASVSGGGHYGYTF. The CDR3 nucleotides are TGTGCCAGCGTCTCCGGGGGGGGGCACTATGGCTACACCTTC.

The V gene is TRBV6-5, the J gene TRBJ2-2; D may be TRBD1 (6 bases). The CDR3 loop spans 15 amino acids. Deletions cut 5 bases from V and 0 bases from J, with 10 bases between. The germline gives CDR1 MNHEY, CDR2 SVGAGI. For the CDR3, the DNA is TGTGCCAGCAGTACAGGGCCCTCGAACACCGGGGAGCTGTTTTTT. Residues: CASSTGPSNTGELFF.

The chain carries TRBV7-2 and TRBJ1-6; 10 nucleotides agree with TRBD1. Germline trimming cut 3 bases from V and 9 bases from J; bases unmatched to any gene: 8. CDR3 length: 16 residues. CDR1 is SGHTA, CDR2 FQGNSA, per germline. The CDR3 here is CASSFPRTGGGSPLHF. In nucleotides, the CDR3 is TGTGCCAGCAGCTTTCCTAGGACAGGGGGAGGTTCACCCCTCCACTTT.

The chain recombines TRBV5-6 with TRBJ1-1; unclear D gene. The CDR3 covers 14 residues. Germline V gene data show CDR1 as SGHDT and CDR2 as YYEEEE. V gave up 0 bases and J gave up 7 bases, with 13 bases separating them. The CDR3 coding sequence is TGTGCCAGCAGCTTGGTTCTAATTGATGGTGAAGCTTTCTTT. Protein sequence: CASSLVLIDGEAFF.

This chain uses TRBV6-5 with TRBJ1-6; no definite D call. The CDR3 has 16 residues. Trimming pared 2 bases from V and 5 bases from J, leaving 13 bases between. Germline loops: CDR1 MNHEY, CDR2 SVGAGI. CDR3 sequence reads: CASSYQGGLHNSPLHF. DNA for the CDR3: TGTGCCAGCAGTTACCAAGGCGGACTACATAATTCACCCCTCCACTTT.